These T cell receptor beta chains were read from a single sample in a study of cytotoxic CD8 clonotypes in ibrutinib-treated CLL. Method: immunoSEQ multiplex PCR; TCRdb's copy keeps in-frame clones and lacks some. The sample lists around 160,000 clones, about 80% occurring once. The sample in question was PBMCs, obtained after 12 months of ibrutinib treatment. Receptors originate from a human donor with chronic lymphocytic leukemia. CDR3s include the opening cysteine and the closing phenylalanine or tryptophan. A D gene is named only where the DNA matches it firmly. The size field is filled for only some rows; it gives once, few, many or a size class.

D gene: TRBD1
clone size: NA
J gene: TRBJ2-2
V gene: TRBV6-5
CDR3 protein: CASLPPTGGTGELFF
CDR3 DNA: TGTGCCAGTCTCCCTCCGACAGGGGGGACCGGGGAGCTGTTTTTT

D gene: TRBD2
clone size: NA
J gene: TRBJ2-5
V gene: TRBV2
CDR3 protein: CASKVRPYTDRLATQYF
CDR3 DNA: TGTGCCAGCAAGGTTCGCCCTTATACAGACAGACTAGCGACCCAGTACTTC

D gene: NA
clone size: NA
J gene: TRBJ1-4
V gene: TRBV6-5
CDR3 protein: CASSYRGETNEKLFF
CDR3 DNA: TGTGCCAGCAGTTACCGAGGGGAGACTAATGAAAAACTGTTTTTT

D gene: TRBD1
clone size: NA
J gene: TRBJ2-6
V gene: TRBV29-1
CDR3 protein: CSVDTGAPGANVLTF
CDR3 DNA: TGCAGCGTTGATACAGGGGCGCCCGGGGCCAACGTCCTGACTTTC

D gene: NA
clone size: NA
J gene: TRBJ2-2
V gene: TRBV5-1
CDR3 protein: CASSLRAVKSGELFF
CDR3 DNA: TGTGCCAGCAGCTTACGGGCAGTCAAATCCGGGGAGCTGTTTTTT

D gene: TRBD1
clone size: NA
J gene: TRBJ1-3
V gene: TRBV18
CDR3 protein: CASSGQPGQGSNTIYF
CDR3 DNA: TGTGCCAGCTCAGGTCAACCGGGACAGGGGAGTAACACCATATATTTT

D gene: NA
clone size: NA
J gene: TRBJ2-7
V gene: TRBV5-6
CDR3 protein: CASSTWTATQVPYEQYF
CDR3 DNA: TGTGCCAGCAGCACCTGGACAGCAACCCAAGTACCCTACGAGCAGTACTTC

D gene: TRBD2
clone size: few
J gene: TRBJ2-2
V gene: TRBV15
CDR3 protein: CATNQAGSGRARGELFF
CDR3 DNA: TGTGCCACCAACCAAGCAGGAAGCGGGAGGGCCCGCGGGGAGCTGTTTTTT

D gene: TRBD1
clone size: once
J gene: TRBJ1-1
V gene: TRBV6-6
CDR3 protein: CASSYSGGGSTEAFF
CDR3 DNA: TGTGCCAGCAGTTACTCAGGGGGCGGGAGCACTGAAGCTTTCTTT

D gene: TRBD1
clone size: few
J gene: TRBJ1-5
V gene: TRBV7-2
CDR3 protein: CASSLDRGGNQPQHF
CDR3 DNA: TGTGCCAGCAGCTTGGACAGGGGAGGCAATCAGCCCCAGCATTTT

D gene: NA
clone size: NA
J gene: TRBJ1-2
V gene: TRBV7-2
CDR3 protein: CASSPRGDYGYTF
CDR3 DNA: TGTGCCAGCAGCCCCCGGGGAGACTATGGCTACACCTTC

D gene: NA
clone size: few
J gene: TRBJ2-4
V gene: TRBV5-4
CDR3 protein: CASTIMGGADIQYF
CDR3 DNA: TGTGCCAGCACCATAATGGGGGGAGCGGACATTCAGTACTTC

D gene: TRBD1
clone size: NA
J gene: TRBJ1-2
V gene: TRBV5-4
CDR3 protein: CASSVTGVSSHYGYTF
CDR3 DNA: TGTGCCAGCAGCGTAACAGGGGTCTCCTCCCACTATGGCTACACCTTC

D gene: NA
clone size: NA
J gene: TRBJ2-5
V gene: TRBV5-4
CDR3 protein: CASSLPGGRETQYF
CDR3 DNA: TGTGCCAGCAGCTTGCCCGGAGGGAGAGAGACCCAGTACTTC

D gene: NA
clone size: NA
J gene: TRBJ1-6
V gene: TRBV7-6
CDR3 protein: CASSLTRQNSPLHF
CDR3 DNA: TGTGCCAGCAGCTTAACCCGACAGAATTCACCCCTCCACTTT

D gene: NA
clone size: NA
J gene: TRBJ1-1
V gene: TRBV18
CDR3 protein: CASSPRRGQTEAFF
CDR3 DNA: TGTGCCAGCTCACCACGGAGGGGTCAGACTGAAGCTTTCTTT

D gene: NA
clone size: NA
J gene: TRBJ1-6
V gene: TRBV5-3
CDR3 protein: CARSLGLQGGEDSPLHF
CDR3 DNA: TGTGCCAGAAGCTTGGGGTTACAGGGAGGAGAGGATTCACCCCTCCACTTT

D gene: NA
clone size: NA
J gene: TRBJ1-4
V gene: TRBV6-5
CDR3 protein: CASSPEWGRNEKLFF
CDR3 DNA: TGTGCCAGCAGTCCAGAGTGGGGACGAAATGAAAAACTGTTTTTT

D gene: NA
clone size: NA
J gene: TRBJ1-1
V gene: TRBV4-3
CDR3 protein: CASSQRFNTEAFF
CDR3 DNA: TGCGCCAGCAGCCAACGGTTCAACACTGAAGCTTTCTTT

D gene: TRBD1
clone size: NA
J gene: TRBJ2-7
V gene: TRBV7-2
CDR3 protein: CASSRGQGNYEQYF
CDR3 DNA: TGTGCCAGCAGCCGGGGACAGGGTAACTACGAGCAGTACTTC

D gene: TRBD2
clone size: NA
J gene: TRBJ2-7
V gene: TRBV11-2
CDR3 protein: CASSSPGLVYF
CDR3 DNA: TGTGCCAGCAGCTCACCGGGACTAGTGTACTTC

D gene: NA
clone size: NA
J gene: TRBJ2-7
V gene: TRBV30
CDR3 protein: CAWSVPARTYEQYF
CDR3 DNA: TGTGCCTGGAGTGTACCGGCCAGAACCTACGAGCAGTACTTC

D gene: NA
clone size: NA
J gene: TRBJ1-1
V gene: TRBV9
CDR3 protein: CASSVDPVRFTEAFF
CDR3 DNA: TGTGCCAGCAGCGTAGATCCCGTAAGATTCACTGAAGCTTTCTTT

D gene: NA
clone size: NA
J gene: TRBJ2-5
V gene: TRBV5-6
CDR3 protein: CASSWQGPGEETQYF
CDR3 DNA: TGTGCCAGCAGCTGGCAGGGGCCGGGGGAAGAGACCCAGTACTTC

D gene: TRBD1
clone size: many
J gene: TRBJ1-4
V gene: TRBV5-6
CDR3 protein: CASSPGTVPLRPNEKLFF
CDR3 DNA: TGTGCCAGCAGCCCTGGGACAGTTCCCCTCCGGCCTAACGAAAAACTGTTTTTT

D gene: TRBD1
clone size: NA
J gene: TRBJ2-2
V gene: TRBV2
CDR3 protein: CATLGQGTGYAGELFF
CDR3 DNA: TGTGCCACCCTAGGGCAGGGGACAGGGTATGCCGGGGAGCTGTTTTTT